This T cell receptor beta chain appears in the sequencing data of a study of tumor T cells in aggressive B-cell lymphoma. Clones were sequenced by immunoSEQ multiplex PCR, and TCRdb holds only the in-frame ones, with some missing. The repertoire holds over 1,000 clones, 95% to 98% seen once, with over 4% in the top ten. This CDR3 spans 21 amino acids. This chain links TRBV1 with TRBJ2-1; the table's D call TRBD2 went unverified against the DNA. TRBV1 corresponds to a pseudogene. The TCR comes from an adult with diffuse large B cell lymphoma. The material sequenced was tumor tissue. This CDR3 is CTSSPLLGVARARGGLDEQFF. CDR3 bases: TGCACCAGCAGCCCCCTACTTGGGGTAGCGAGGGCCCGGGGGGGCCTTGATGAGCAGTTCTTC.